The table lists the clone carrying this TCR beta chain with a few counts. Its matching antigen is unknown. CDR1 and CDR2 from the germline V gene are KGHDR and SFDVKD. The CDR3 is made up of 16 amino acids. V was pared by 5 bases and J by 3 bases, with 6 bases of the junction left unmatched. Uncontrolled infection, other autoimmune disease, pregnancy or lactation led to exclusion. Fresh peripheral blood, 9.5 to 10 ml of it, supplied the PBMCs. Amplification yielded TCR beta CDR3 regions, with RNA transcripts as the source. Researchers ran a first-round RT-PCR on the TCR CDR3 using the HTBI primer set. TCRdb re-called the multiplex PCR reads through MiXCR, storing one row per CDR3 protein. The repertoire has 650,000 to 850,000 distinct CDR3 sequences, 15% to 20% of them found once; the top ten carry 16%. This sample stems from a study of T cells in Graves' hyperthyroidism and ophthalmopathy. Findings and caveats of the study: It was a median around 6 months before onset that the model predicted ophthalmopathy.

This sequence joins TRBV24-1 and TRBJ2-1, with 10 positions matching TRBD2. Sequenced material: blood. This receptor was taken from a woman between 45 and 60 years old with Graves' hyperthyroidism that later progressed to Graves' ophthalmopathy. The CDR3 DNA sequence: TGTGCCACCAGTGGAGGGCTAGCGGGGGACTACAATGAGCAGTTCTTC. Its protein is CATSGGLAGDYNEQFF.